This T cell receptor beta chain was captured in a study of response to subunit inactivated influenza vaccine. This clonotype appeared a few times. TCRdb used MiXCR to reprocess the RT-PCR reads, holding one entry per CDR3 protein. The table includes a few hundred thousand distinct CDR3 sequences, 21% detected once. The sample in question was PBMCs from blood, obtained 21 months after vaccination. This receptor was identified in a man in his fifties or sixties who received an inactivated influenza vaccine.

The CDR3 bases are TGCAGCGTTGAGTTTCTGGCGGGAGTACCAGATACGCAGTATTTT. Its protein is CSVEFLAGVPDTQYF. V usage is TRBV29-1 and J usage is TRBJ2-3, with 7 nucleotides matching TRBD2. V shed 3 bases, J shed 4 bases, and the junction held 10 bases outside the gene matches. The CDR3 loop spans 15 amino acids. Germline assignment: CDR1 SQVTM and CDR2 ANQGSEA.